This TCR beta chain was captured in a study of blood T cell repertoires in COVID-19. Study at large: The analysed material was cDNA or gDNA that came from T cells, B-cell-depleted T cells, or PBMCs.

Original handling: Nucleated cell counts were estimated from reference gene primer amplification. Sequencing used immunoSEQ multiplex PCR; TCRdb keeps in-frame clones, though not all of them. Clone size and the V and J calls come from that table; the DNA yielded D and trimming. The table includes 130,000 or so clones, about 80% detected once. V dropped 5 bases and J dropped 0 bases, with 14 bases sitting between them. Per the germline V gene, CDR1 is SGHAT and CDR2 is FQDESV (reference sequence). This CDR3 contains 15 residues. Source material: peripheral blood. The sequence derives from an elderly woman with acute or convalescent COVID-19. V gene TRBV11-1 combines with J gene TRBJ2-7, with D unresolved. The CDR3 loop is CASSTNDSPSYEQYF. CDR3 in DNA: TGTGCCAGCAGCACTAATGACTCACCCTCCTACGAGCAGTACTTC.